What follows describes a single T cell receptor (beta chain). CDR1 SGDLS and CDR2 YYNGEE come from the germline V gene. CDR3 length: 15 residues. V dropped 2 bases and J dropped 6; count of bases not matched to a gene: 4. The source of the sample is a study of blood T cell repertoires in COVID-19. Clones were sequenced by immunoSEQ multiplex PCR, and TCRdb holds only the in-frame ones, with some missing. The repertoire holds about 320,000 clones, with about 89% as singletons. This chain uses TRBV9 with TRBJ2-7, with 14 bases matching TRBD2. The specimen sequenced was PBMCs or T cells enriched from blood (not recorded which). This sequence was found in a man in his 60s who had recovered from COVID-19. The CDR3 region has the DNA TGTGCCAGCAGCGTGACTAGCGGGAGGGTAAGCGAGCAGTACTTC. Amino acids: CASSVTSGRVSEQYF.